The 9 T cell receptor beta chains below were found in one sample sequenced in a study of monozygotic twins with cystic fibrosis. Sequencing was performed with immunoSEQ multiplex PCR; in TCRdb, only in-frame clones are kept and a portion is missing. Of tens of thousands of clones listed, roughly 96% were seen once; the top ten hold over 0.15%. Sequencing was done on a sample of blood. Receptor source: a girl aged 2-10 years with cystic fibrosis.

This sequence joins TRBV29-1 and TRBJ1-5; D remains ambiguous. The CDR3 runs 13 residues. Germline assignment: CDR1 SQVTM and CDR2 ANQGSEA. The ends were cut back, 2 bases at V and 5 bases at J, with 10 bases in the middle. CDR3 protein: CSVEWGDHQPQHF. The CDR3 coding sequence is TGCAGCGTTGAATGGGGAGACCATCAGCCCCAGCATTTT.

This chain connects TRBV7-9 to TRBJ1-1, with D hard to call. The CDR3 length is 12 residues. Trimming shortened V by 3 bases and J by 4 bases, and 6 bases separated the two germline ends. The germline V gene encodes CDR1 SEHNR and CDR2 FQNEAQ (reference sequence). This chain's CDR3 is CASSFETTEAFF. CDR3 coding DNA: TGTGCCAGCAGCTTCGAGACCACTGAAGCTTTCTTT.

The genes are TRBV5-6 and TRBJ2-3; a weak D match, TRBD1 (6 bases). Germline V gene lookup returns CDR1 SGHDT and CDR2 YYEEEE. The V and J ends lost 2 bases and 5 bases respectively, with 18 bases between them. The CDR3 extends over 16 amino acids. CDR3 in amino acids: CASSFTQGLGRDTQYF. The CDR3, as DNA: TGTGCCAGCAGCTTCACCCAGGGGTTGGGGCGAGATACGCAGTATTTT.

This clone was detected only once. This chain uses TRBV2 with TRBJ2-7, with D uncertain. Germline V CDR1 and CDR2: SNHLY, FYNNEI. This CDR3 has 14 residues. Trimming cost V 0 bases and J 2 bases, with 8 bases left between them. Written as DNA, the CDR3 is TGTGCCAGCAGTGAAGCGCCAAACCCCTACGAGCAGTACTTC. Translated, it gives CASSEAPNPYEQYF. Looking up the rest from reference TRBV2 and TRBJ2-7 gives the full variable domain: EPEVTQTPSHQVTQMGQEVILRCVPISNHLYFYWYRQILGQKVEFLVSFYNNEISEKSEIFDDQFSVERPDGSNFTLKIRSTKLEDSAMYFCASSEAPNPYEQYFGPGTRLTVT.

In its sample, this clone was seen once. V and J are TRBV19 and TRBJ2-3; 7 bases match TRBD2. Germline V gene lookup returns CDR1 LNHDA and CDR2 SQIVND (reference sequence). The V gene end was trimmed by 1 base and the J gene end by 2 bases; junction bases not matched to a gene: 6. CDR3 length: 16 amino acids. The CDR3 loop reads CASSIGGGRHTDTQYF. CDR3 coding DNA: TGTGCCAGTAGTATAGGGGGCGGGAGACACACAGATACGCAGTATTTT.

The gene calls are TRBV15 and TRBJ1-5; D ambiguous. The CDR3 contains 15 residues. Trimming removed 0 bases from V and 2 bases from J, with 8 bases in between. Germline V CDR1 and CDR2: LNHNV, YYDKDF (reference sequence). The CDR3: CATSREPRGNQPQHF. CDR3 in DNA: TGTGCCACCAGCAGAGAACCGAGGGGCAATCAGCCCCAGCATTTT. Combining the CDR3 with reference TRBV15 and TRBJ1-5 gives the whole variable domain DAMVIQNPRYQVTQFGKPVTLSCSQTLNHNVMYWYQQKSSQAPKLLFHYYDKDFNNEADTPDNFQSRRPNTSFCFLDIRSPGLGDTAMYLCATSREPRGNQPQHFGDGTRLSIL.

The chain links TRBV9 to TRBJ2-7; 9 bases fit TRBD1. Germline CDR1 is SGDLS and CDR2 is YYNGEE. Trimming took 2 bases from V and 5 from J; bases not matched to a gene: 8. This CDR3 is built from 15 residues. CDR3 protein: CASSVRGTGLDEQYF. CDR3 bases: TGTGCCAGCAGCGTCAGAGGGACAGGGCTGGACGAGCAGTACTTC.

V is TRBV4-1 and J is TRBJ2-4; D gene unclear. The CDR3 contains 15 residues. Germline assignment: CDR1 MGHRA and CDR2 YSYEKL. The V gene lost 4 bases and the J gene lost 0 bases, with 10 bases spanning the gap. In DNA, the CDR3 is TGCGCCAGCAGCCCCATGGAGCTAGCCAAAAACATTCAGTACTTC. This translates into CASSPMELAKNIQYF.

The chain couples TRBV2 to TRBJ2-1; tentatively, D is TRBD2 (5 bases). This CDR3 spans 15 amino acids. Trimming took off 7 bases at V and 1 base at J, with 14 bases between the two ends. The germline V gene has CDR1 SNHLY and CDR2 FYNNEI. For the CDR3, the DNA is TGTGCCAGCATACCCAGCGGCCCTTCCTACAATGAGCAGTTCTTC. Its translation: CASIPSGPSYNEQFF.